The clone carrying this T cell receptor (beta chain) has ten or more counts. Its antigen is unidentified. V lost 4 bases to trimming and J lost 4 bases, with 14 bases between them. Germline V gene lookup returns CDR1 SGHTA and CDR2 FQGNSA. This CDR3 has 15 residues. Axillary draining lymph nodes of breast cancer patients supplied the node samples. This sample was included in a study of breast tumors, draining lymph nodes, adjacent tissues. Study-level results: Data only fit, rather than demonstrated, lymph node origin of most tumor T cells. Luminal-like breast cancer showed significantly higher tumor–nontumor repertoire similarity than basal-like.

Via MiXCR, TCRdb re-called the multiplex PCR reads, giving one row per CDR3 protein. The sample lists some 170,000 distinct CDR3 sequences; 33% were seen once. Sequencing was done on a sample of axillary lymph node tissue. The V call is TRBV7-2, the J call TRBJ2-1, with D maybe TRBD2 (6 bases). This receptor was identified in a female donor with breast cancer. Some clones in this sample may be carry-over from other donors' samples. CDR3: CASSYGLTDYNEQFF. CDR3 DNA: TGTGCCAGCAGCTACGGACTAACCGATTACAATGAGCAGTTCTTC.